This section outlines one TCR beta chain sequence together with its context. Its matching antigen is unknown. These data belong to a study of T-cell reconstitution after alpha-beta-depleted transplantation in children. Study-level results: Where some patients showed high TCRbeta diversity at day 60, it came from recipient T cells and thymic progenitors that had survived. One year post-transplant, T-cell counts and diversity were largely derived from T cells produced anew. By about two months after transplant, alpha-beta T cells reportedly arose from several hundred graft clones that had expanded.

CDR1 is SGHRS and CDR2 is YFSETQ in the germline V gene. The V gene lost 2 bases and the J gene lost 5 bases, with 14 bases spanning the gap. The CDR3 covers 15 residues. Unique molecular identifiers tagged the TCRbeta library. Each CDR3 protein is one row after TCRdb ran MiXCR on the PCR reads. The sample comprises around 450,000 distinct CDR3 sequences, 43% of which are singletons, and approximately 25% rests with the top ten. Sequences were derived from PBMCs, sampled before TCRalphabeta/CD19-depleted stem cell transplant. The receptor was isolated from a girl aged 2 to 9 with aplastic anemia, due to receive a stem cell transplant. The gene calls are TRBV5-1 and TRBJ2-1; D possibly corresponds to TRBD1 (6 bases). As DNA, the CDR3 is TGCGCCAGCAGCTTAACAGGGCTCGATGACAATGAGCAGTTCTTC. Amino acid sequence: CASSLTGLDDNEQFF. The entire variable domain, with the rest obtained from reference TRBV5-1 and TRBJ2-1, is as follows: KAGVTQTPRYLIKTRGQQVTLSCSPISGHRSVSWYQQTPGQGLQFLFEYFSETQRNKGNFPGRFSGRQFSNSRSEMNVSTLELGDSALYLCASSLTGLDDNEQFFGPGTRLTVL.